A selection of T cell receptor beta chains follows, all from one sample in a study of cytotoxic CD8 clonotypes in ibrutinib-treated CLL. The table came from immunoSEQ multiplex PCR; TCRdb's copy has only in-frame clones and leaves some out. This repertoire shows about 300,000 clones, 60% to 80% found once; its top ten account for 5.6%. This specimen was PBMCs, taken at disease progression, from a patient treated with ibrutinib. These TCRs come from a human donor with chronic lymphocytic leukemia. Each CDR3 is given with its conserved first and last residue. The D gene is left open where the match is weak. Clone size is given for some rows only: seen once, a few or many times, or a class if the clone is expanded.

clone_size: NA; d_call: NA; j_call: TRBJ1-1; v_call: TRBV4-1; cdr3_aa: CASSQVVGRSFDTEAFF; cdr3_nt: TGCGCCAGCAGCCAAGTGGTAGGGAGGAGTTTCGACACTGAAGCTTTCTTT
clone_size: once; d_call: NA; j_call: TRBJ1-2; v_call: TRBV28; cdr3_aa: CASTPPLKPSPYTF; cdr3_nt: TGTGCCAGCACCCCACCCCTCAAACCCTCTCCCTACACCTTC
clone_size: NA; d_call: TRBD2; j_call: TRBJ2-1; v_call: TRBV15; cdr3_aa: CATSSLAGGPNEQFF; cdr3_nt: TGTGCCACCAGCAGCCTAGCGGGGGGGCCAAATGAGCAGTTCTTC
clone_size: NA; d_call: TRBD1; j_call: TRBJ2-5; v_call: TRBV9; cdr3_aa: CASSVDFGDTGDQETQYF; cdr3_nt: TGTGCCAGCAGCGTAGATTTCGGGGATACAGGGGACCAAGAGACCCAGTACTTC
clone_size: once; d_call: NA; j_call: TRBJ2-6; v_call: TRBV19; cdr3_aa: CASSIPRDGIWANVLTF; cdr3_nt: TGTGCCAGTAGTATACCGCGAGATGGCATATGGGCCAACGTCCTGACTTTC
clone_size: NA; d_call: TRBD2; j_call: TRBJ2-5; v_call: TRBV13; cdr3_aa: CASSSTGGPRETQYF; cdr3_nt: TGTGCCAGCAGCTCAACGGGGGGGCCAAGGGAGACCCAGTACTTC
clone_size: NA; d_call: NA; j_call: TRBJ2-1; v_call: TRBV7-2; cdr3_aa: CASSLEGSQFVEQFF; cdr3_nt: TGTGCCAGCAGCTTAGAGGGTAGTCAATTTGTTGAGCAGTTCTTC
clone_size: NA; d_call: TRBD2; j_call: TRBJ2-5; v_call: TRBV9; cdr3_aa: CASSVGGASGGVQETQYF; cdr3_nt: TGTGCCAGCAGCGTAGGAGGGGCAAGCGGGGGCGTTCAAGAGACCCAGTACTTC
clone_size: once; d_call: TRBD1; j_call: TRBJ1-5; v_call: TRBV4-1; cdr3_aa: CASSQDQWQGANQPQHF; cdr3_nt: TGCGCCAGCAGCCAAGATCAGTGGCAGGGGGCTAATCAGCCCCAGCATTTT
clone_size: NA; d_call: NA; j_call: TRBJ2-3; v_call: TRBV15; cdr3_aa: CATSRRGARPTSTDTQYF; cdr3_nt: TGTGCCACCAGCAGAAGGGGGGCGAGACCTACTAGCACAGATACGCAGTATTTT
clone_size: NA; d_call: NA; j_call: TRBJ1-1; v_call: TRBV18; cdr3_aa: CASSGHLNTEAFF; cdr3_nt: TGTGCCAGCTCCGGACATCTGAACACTGAAGCTTTCTTT
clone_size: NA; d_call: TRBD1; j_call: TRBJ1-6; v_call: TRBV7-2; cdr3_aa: CASSARQGSGYAPLHF; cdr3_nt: TGTGCCAGCAGCGCTCGACAGGGATCGGGATATGCACCCCTCCACTTT
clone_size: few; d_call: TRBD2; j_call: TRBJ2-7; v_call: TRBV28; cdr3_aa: CASSYTSGRREQYF; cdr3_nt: TGTGCCAGCAGTTACACTAGCGGGAGGCGCGAGCAGTACTTC
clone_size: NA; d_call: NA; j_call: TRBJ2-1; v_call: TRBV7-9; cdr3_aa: CASSLASLAGEQFF; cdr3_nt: TGTGCCAGCAGCTTAGCCAGCCTAGCTGGTGAGCAGTTCTTC
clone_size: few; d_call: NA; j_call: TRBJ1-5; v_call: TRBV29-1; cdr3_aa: CSSARWAPQHF; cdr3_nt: TGCAGCTCTGCCCGGTGGGCGCCCCAGCATTTT
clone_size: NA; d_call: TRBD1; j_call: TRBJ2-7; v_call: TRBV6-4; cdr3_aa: CASSLALWTGGGHEQYF; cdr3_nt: TGTGCCAGCAGCTTAGCCCTTTGGACAGGGGGCGGGCACGAGCAGTACTTC
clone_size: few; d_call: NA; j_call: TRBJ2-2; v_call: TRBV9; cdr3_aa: CASSVVEMDSGELFF; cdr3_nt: TGTGCCAGCAGCGTAGTAGAAATGGATTCCGGGGAGCTGTTTTTT
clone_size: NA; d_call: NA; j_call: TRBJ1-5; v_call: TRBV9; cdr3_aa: CASSVGSWQPQHF; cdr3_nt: TGTGCCAGCAGCGTAGGGAGTTGGCAGCCCCAGCATTTT
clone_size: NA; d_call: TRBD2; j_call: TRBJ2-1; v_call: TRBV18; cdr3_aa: CASSPLGLAVDEQFF; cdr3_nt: TGTGCCAGCTCACCTTTGGGACTAGCGGTAGATGAGCAGTTCTTC
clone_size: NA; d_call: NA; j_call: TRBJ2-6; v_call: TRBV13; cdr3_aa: CASSLGPASGANVLTF; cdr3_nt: TGTGCCAGCAGCTTAGGCCCAGCCTCTGGGGCCAACGTCCTGACTTTC
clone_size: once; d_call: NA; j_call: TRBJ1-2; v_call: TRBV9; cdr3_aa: CASSVLGQSNYGYTF; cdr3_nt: TGTGCCAGCAGCGTCCTAGGACAGTCTAACTATGGCTACACCTTC
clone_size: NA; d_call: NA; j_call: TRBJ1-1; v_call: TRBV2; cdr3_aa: CASSVGRMNTEAFF; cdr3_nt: TGTGCCAGCAGCGTGGGACGGATGAACACTGAAGCTTTCTTT
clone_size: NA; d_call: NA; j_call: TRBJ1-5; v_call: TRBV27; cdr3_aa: CASSPNPTGINQPQHF; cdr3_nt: TGTGCCAGCAGTCCAAACCCTACAGGGATCAATCAGCCCCAGCATTTT
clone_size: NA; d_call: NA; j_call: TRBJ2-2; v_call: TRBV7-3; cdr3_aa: CASSSGSKGTGELFF; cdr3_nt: TGTGCCAGCAGCTCGGGATCGAAGGGTACCGGGGAGCTGTTTTTT
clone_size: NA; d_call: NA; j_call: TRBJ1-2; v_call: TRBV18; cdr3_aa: CASSPNPGDGYTF; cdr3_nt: TGTGCCAGCTCACCAAATCCGGGGGACGGCTACACCTTC
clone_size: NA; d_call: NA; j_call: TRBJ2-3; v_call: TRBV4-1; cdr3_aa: CASSQEIKLSTDTQYF; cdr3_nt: TGCGCCAGCAGCCAGGAGATAAAGCTTAGCACAGATACGCAGTATTTT
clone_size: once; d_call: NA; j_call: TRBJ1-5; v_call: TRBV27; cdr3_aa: CASRPGNSNQPQHF; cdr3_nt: TGTGCCAGCCGCCCCGGAAATAGCAATCAGCCCCAGCATTTT
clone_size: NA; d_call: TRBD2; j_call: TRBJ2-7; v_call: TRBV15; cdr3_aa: CATSRVRAGASIDYEQYF; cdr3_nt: TGTGCCACCAGCAGAGTGCGAGCGGGGGCCTCAATAGACTACGAGCAGTACTTC
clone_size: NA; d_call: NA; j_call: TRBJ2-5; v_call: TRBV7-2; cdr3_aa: CASSLVGREETQYF; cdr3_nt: TGTGCCAGCAGCTTAGTTGGCAGAGAAGAGACCCAGTACTTC
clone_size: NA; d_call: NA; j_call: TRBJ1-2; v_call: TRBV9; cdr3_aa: CASRTTSNYGYTF; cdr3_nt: TGTGCCAGCAGAACCACGAGTAACTATGGCTACACCTTC
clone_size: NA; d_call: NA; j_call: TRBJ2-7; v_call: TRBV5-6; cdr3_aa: CASSLAQNPYEQYF; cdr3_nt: TGTGCCAGCAGCTTGGCACAGAATCCCTACGAGCAGTACTTC